The following is a T cell receptor beta chain sequence with its context. This sample was taken from a study of shared clonotypes between healthy human individuals. Using immunoSEQ multiplex PCR, the repertoire was profiled, and TCRdb retains in-frame clones only, with some absent. The table lists fewer than 1.8 million clones, approximately 98.5% of them singletons. Naive CD45RA+ and memory CD45RA-negative subsets were split from CD4+ cells. The ends were cut back, 4 bases at V and 1 base at J, with 17 bases in the middle. The CDR3 extends over 17 amino acids. CDR1 and CDR2 (germline): KGHSH, LQKENI. The clonotype originates from a young man in good health. Sequencing was done on a sample of naive CD4+ T cells sorted from blood. Subset indicated: CD45RA+ positively selected. This chain links TRBV18 with TRBJ2-1; D call uncertain. Here the CDR3 DNA reads TGTGCCAGCTCACGAACAATAGGAAGTGGTTCCTACAATGAGCAGTTCTTC. Protein product: CASSRTIGSGSYNEQFF. The variable domain in full, with the rest retrieved from reference TRBV18 and TRBJ2-1, is NAGVMQNPRHLVRRRGQEARLRCSPMKGHSHVYWYRQLPEEGLKFMVYLQKENIIDESGMPKERFSAEFPKEGPSILRIQQVVRGDSAAYFCASSRTIGSGSYNEQFFGPGTRLTVL.